A single sample gave rise to the 18 T cell receptor beta chains below, sequenced in a study of response to subunit inactivated influenza vaccine. TCRdb recomputed calls from the RT-PCR reads with MiXCR, one row per CDR3 protein. Counted here are more than 550,000 distinct CDR3 sequences, about 11% occurring once; the ten biggest clones make up 8% to 13%. The data were also submitted as part of a second study, on T cells expressing NK-cell markers. According to that study: 5'RACE template switching with UMIs generated TCR beta cDNA.

The source was PBMCs from blood, collected on the day of vaccination. The receptors originated from a man aged 50 to 60 who received an inactivated influenza vaccine.

The sample holds a few counts of this clonotype. This clone may be a read error of a much larger clone one base away. No conserved phenylalanine or tryptophan ends this CDR3, so it is likely a read error. The chain uses TRBV6-1 and TRBJ2-7; D is unclear. The V and J ends lost 11 bases and 0 bases respectively, with 11 bases between them. There are 12 residues in the CDR3. Germline lookup yields CDR1 MNHNS and CDR2 SASEGT. CDR3 residues: CAVGRSSYEQYL. The CDR3 region has the DNA TGTGCCGTCGGACGGAGCTCCTACGAGCAGTACCTC.

This clonotype has a handful of counts. The V and J genes are TRBV6-5 and TRBJ2-1; D may be TRBD1 or TRBD2 (5 bases each). CDR1 and CDR2 (germline): MNHEY, SVGAGI. Trimming pared 2 bases from V and 9 bases from J, leaving 17 bases between. The CDR3 is 15 amino acids. This CDR3 is CASSYLGYRDAEQFF. The CDR3 nucleotides are TGTGCCAGCAGTTACCTCGGGTATAGGGACGCTGAGCAGTTCTTC.

This clonotype appeared a few times. The V and J genes are TRBV20-1 and TRBJ1-6; maybe TRBD1 (5 bases). Germline values: CDR1 DFQATT, CDR2 SNEGSKA (reference sequence). V gave up 2 bases and J gave up 10 bases, with 15 bases separating them. The CDR3 totals 14 residues. CDR3 in amino acids: CSARRQGWSSPLHF. Written as DNA, the CDR3 is TGCAGTGCTAGACGTCAGGGATGGAGCTCACCCCTCCACTTT.

V gene TRBV6-1 combines with J gene TRBJ2-7, with D possibly called TRBD1 or TRBD2 (6 bases each). The V and J ends lost 8 bases and 0 bases respectively, with 17 bases between them. The CDR3 spans 15 residues. The germline V gene has CDR1 MNHNS and CDR2 SASEGT. The CDR3 loop is CASSVEGGSSYEQYF. The DNA of the CDR3 is TGTGCCAGCTCCGTGGAGGGGGGAAGCTCCTACGAGCAGTACTTC.

This clonotype was observed a few times. The chain recombines TRBV11-3 with TRBJ2-1, with 8 positions matching TRBD1. The CDR3 length is 17 residues. Trimming cost V 4 bases and J 4 bases; bases outside gene matches: 12. CDR1 is SGHNT, CDR2 YENEEA, per germline. The CDR3 DNA sequence: TGTGCCAGCAGCTCTAGGTCGGGCAGGGGGCGATACAATGAGCAGTTCTTC. Translated, it gives CASSSRSGRGRYNEQFF.

The chain has TRBV6-1 and TRBJ1-4; D gene unclear. V was shortened by 4 bases and J by 14 bases, with 11 bases between the two germline ends. CDR1 is MNHNS and CDR2 is SASEGT in the germline V gene. This CDR3 has 11 amino acids. The CDR3 reads CASSGSSSLFF. The CDR3 DNA is TGTGCCAGCAGTGGATCGTCGAGTCTGTTTTTT.

The V gene is TRBV3-1, the J gene TRBJ2-1, with a possible D match to TRBD2 (7 bases). Germline V gene data show CDR1 as LGHDT and CDR2 as YNNKEL (reference sequence). The CDR3 covers 12 residues. Trimming took off 1 base at V and 14 bases at J, with 12 bases between the two ends. DNA of the CDR3: TGTGCCAGCAGCCAAGCTAGGGGGGGGGAGTTCTTC. Its protein product is CASSQARGGEFF.

This clonotype was counted only a few times. This rearrangement joins TRBV12-3 or TRBV12-4 to TRBJ2-5, with no clear D. The CDR3 totals 13 residues. With 3 bases removed from V and 7 bases from J, the gap between germline ends came to 12 bases. CDR3 sequence (DNA): TGTGCCAGCAGTTTTGATGGCGTAGGGACCCAGTACTTC. It translates to CASSFDGVGTQYF.

This clonotype has at least ten counts. The chain uses TRBV12-3 or TRBV12-4 and TRBJ1-4; 7 bases fit TRBD1. The CDR3 has 15 residues. Trimming took 5 bases from V and 0 from J; bases not matched to a gene: 3. The CDR3 sequence: CASSPGGATNEKLFF. The DNA of the CDR3 is TGTGCCAGCAGTCCAGGGGGTGCAACTAATGAAAAACTGTTTTTT.

The V and J genes are TRBV5-4 and TRBJ2-7; 7 nucleotides align to TRBD1. V lost 0 bases to trimming and J lost 4 bases; unmatched junction nucleotides: 7. CDR1 and CDR2 (germline): SGHNT, YYREEE (reference sequence). The length of the CDR3 is 15 residues. This CDR3 is CASSLEIGGIYEQYF. The CDR3 DNA sequence: TGTGCCAGCAGCTTGGAGATAGGGGGCATATACGAGCAGTACTTC.

This clonotype has ten or more counts. The chain joins TRBV7-9 to TRBJ2-3; D uncertain. The V and J ends lost 2 bases and 9 bases respectively, with 18 bases between them. Germline CDR1 and CDR2: SEHNR and FQNEAQ (reference sequence). CDR3 size: 15 residues. The CDR3 sequence is CASSLPFRLGSTQYF. The DNA of the CDR3 is TGTGCCAGCAGCTTACCCTTTCGACTTGGCTCAACGCAGTATTTT.

This clonotype was seen more than once but under ten times. V is TRBV7-9 and J is TRBJ1-4; no reliable D call. The CDR3 runs 14 residues. Germline CDR1 and CDR2: SEHNR and FQNEAQ (reference sequence). V gave up 1 base and J gave up 8 bases, with 11 bases separating them. In DNA form, the CDR3 reads TGTGCCAGCAGCTTAGGATTAACTCGGGAAAAACTGTTTTTT. Translating gives CASSLGLTREKLFF.

The chain employs TRBV20-1 and TRBJ2-7; 7 bases agree with TRBD2. Looked up from germline, CDR1 is DFQATT and CDR2 is SNEGSKA (reference sequence). This CDR3 has 14 residues. The CDR3 DNA reads TGCATGGGGATCTCGGGCGGGAGTGTATCCGAGCAGTACTTC. Amino acids: CMGISGGSVSEQYF.

A few counts support this clonotype. V gene TRBV5-1 combines with J gene TRBJ2-7, with 7 positions matching TRBD2. From germline, CDR1 is SGHRS and CDR2 YFSETQ. V dropped 0 bases and J dropped 13; count of bases not matched to a gene: 10. CDR3 length equals 13 residues. The CDR3 nucleotides read TGCGCCAGCAGCTTGGCCGGGAGGTCTGGGAAATACTTC. It translates to CASSLAGRSGKYF.

This chain joins TRBV5-1 and TRBJ1-6; D uncertain. Germline-derived CDR1 and CDR2 are SGHRS and YFSETQ. This CDR3 is 16 amino acids long. V shed 4 bases and J shed 0 bases, with 11 bases lying between them. CDR3 loop: CASSPMENSYNSPLHF. CDR3 DNA: TGCGCCAGCAGCCCTATGGAGAACTCCTATAATTCACCCCTCCACTTT.

The CDR3 sequence is CASTITPLDTQYF. CDR3 DNA sequence: TGTGCCAGCACCATCACCCCCTTAGATACGCAGTATTTT. This sequence joins TRBV7-9 and TRBJ2-3; D remains ambiguous. This CDR3 spans 13 amino acids. The V and J ends lost 7 bases and 5 bases respectively, with 13 bases between them. Germline loops: CDR1 SEHNR, CDR2 FQNEAQ (reference sequence).

The J gene is TRBJ2-7, the V gene TRBV20-1; 10 bases match TRBD2. The CDR3 runs to 15 residues. V lost 0 bases, J lost 9 bases, and 11 bases stayed unmatched. Germline V gene sequence: CDR1 DFQATT, CDR2 SNEGSKA (reference sequence). CDR3 in amino acids: CSARDRLAGRPAQYF. The DNA for the CDR3 is TGCAGTGCTAGAGATCGACTAGCGGGTAGGCCTGCGCAGTACTTC.

The rearrangement links TRBV7-8 to TRBJ2-2; the match to TRBD1 covers 7 bases. Germline V lookup: CDR1 SGHVS, CDR2 FQNEAQ. This CDR3 comprises 14 residues. V lost 8 bases to trimming and J lost 5 bases; unmatched junction nucleotides: 8. CDR3 sequence reads: CASRSYRGTGELFF. CDR3 DNA: TGTGCCAGCCGTTCTTACAGGGGAACCGGGGAGCTGTTTTTT.